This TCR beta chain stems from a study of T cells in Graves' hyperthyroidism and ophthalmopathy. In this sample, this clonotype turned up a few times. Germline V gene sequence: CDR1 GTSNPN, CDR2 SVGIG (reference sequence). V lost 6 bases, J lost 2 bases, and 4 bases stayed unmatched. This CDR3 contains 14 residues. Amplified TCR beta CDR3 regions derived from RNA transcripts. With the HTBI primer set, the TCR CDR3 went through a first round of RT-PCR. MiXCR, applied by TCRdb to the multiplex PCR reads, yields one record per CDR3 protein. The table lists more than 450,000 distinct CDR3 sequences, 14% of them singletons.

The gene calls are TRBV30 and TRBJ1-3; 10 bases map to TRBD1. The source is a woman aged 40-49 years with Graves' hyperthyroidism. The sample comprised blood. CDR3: CACRDRGPGNTIYF. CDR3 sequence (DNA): TGTGCCTGTAGGGACAGGGGACCTGGAAACACCATATATTTT.